This passage covers 21 T cell receptor beta chains from one sample sequenced in a study of cytomegalovirus exposure and HLA in healthy donors. PCR was performed using 60 Vbeta and 13 Jbeta primers. Sequencing used immunoSEQ multiplex PCR; TCRdb keeps in-frame clones, though not all of them. The table shows approximately 190,000 clones, with roughly 81% occurring only once. The sequenced sample consisted of PBMCs. These receptors originate from a woman in her twenties or thirties in good health and CMV-seropositive.

The V gene is TRBV2, the J gene TRBJ2-3, with 7 bases that match TRBD2. The ends lost 1 base at V and 6 bases at J; junction bases unmatched: 4. This CDR3 is 14 amino acids long. Germline assignment: CDR1 SNHLY and CDR2 FYNNEI. CDR3 in DNA: TGTGCCAGCAGTGAAGACACCGGGGGGGATACGCAGTATTTT. Its translation: CASSEDTGGDTQYF.

There are a few counts of this clone. The chain carries TRBV18 and TRBJ2-5, with D possibly TRBD1 on 5 matching bases. The CDR3 contains 14 residues. CDR1 and CDR2 (germline): KGHSH, LQKENI. Trimming cost V 0 bases and J 5 bases, with 10 bases left between them. Here the CDR3 reads CASSPPTVRETQYF. The CDR3 nucleotides are TGTGCCAGCTCACCACCGACAGTGAGGGAGACCCAGTACTTC.

Note on this clone: Other nucleotide sequences in the sample specify the same CDR3. The chain recombines TRBV5-1 with TRBJ2-3, with TRBD2 identical over 8 bases. The CDR3 consists of 14 residues. Germline loops: CDR1 SGHRS, CDR2 YFSETQ. V lost 2 bases, J lost 1 base, and 0 bases stayed unmatched. CDR3 in DNA: TGCGCCAGCAGCTTTAGCGGGGGCACAGATACGCAGTATTTT. It encodes CASSFSGGTDTQYF.

This chain joins TRBV7-2 and TRBJ2-2, with 8 nucleotides matching TRBD1. Per the germline V gene, CDR1 is SGHTA and CDR2 is FQGNSA. Unmatched junction bases numbered 4, after V lost 5 bases and J lost 8 bases. The CDR3 spans 13 residues. CDR3 coding DNA: TGTGCCAGCAGCCCGACAGGGGTGGGGGAGCTGTTTTTT. Encoded protein: CASSPTGVGELFF.

This clone came up a few times. V gene TRBV4-2 combines with J gene TRBJ2-2, with a weak D call TRBD2 (5 bases). The germline CDR1 and CDR2 sequences are LGHNA and YNFKEQ. The V end lost 4 bases, the J end lost 7 bases, and 19 bases lay between the germline ends. The CDR3 has 16 amino acids. CDR3 residues: CASSLSRASIDGELFF. The CDR3 DNA follows: TGTGCCAGCAGCCTCAGTAGGGCTAGCATAGACGGGGAGCTGTTTTTT.

This rearrangement joins TRBV19 to TRBJ2-3, with 9 bases that match TRBD2. The length of the CDR3 is 16 residues. Germline values: CDR1 LNHDA, CDR2 SQIVND (reference sequence). Trimming removed 7 bases from V and 0 bases from J; junction bases left unmatched: 8. The CDR3 loop is CASTGVAGASTDTQYF. CDR3 DNA sequence: TGTGCCAGTACAGGGGTAGCGGGGGCAAGCACAGATACGCAGTATTTT.

With respect to this clone: Other DNA sequences in this specimen translate into the identical CDR3. The V and J genes are TRBV19 and TRBJ2-7; unclear D gene. Germline-derived CDR1 and CDR2 are LNHDA and SQIVND (reference sequence). V dropped 3 bases and J dropped 1 base, with 7 bases sitting between them. This CDR3 is built from 13 residues. CDR3 DNA sequence: TGTGCCAGTAGTATCCCGGGTTCCTACGAGCAGTACTTC. This translates into CASSIPGSYEQYF. Full variable domain (missing parts from reference TRBV19 and TRBJ2-7): DGGITQSPKYLFRKEGQNVTLSCEQNLNHDAMYWYRQDPGQGLRLIYYSQIVNDFQKGDIAEGYSVSREKKESFPLTVTSAQKNPTAFYLCASSIPGSYEQYFGPGTRLTVT.

The V and J genes are TRBV4-3 and TRBJ1-2; 7 bases agree with TRBD1. There are 15 residues in the CDR3. The trim removed 1 base at V and 4 bases at J, leaving 6 bases unmatched. Germline CDR1 LGHNA, CDR2 YSLEER. The CDR3 nucleotides are TGCGCCAGCAGCCAAGCCGCGCAGGGGGTCTATGGCTACACCTTC. As protein: CASSQAAQGVYGYTF.

The table lists this clone with a few counts. The rearrangement uses TRBV28 and TRBJ1-2; D gene ambiguous. The CDR3 runs 12 residues. Trimming removed 3 bases from V and 1 base from J, with 3 bases in between. CDR1 is MDHEN and CDR2 is SYDVKM in the germline V gene. In nucleotides, the CDR3 is TGTGCCAGCAGTTTCAGTAACTATGGCTACACCTTC. This gives the protein CASSFSNYGYTF.

This rearrangement joins TRBV5-1 to TRBJ1-6; D gene unclear. CDR1 is SGHRS and CDR2 is YFSETQ in the germline V gene. This CDR3 is built from 17 residues. V was shortened by 0 bases and J by 0 bases, with 10 bases between the two germline ends. CDR3 sequence: CASSLAGSSSYNSPLHF. The CDR3 DNA reads TGCGCCAGCAGCTTGGCAGGCAGCAGCTCCTATAATTCACCCCTCCACTTT.

This chain connects TRBV7-9 to TRBJ2-7; D unresolved. The V and J ends lost 5 bases and 3 bases respectively, with 14 bases between them. Per germline, CDR1 SEHNR and CDR2 FQNEAQ (reference sequence). CDR3 size: 14 residues. The CDR3 region has the DNA TGTGCCAGCAGCCTTGACTTACCGAGCTACGAGCAGTACTTC. The encoded protein is CASSLDLPSYEQYF.

CDR3 sequence: CASSLILGQPQHF. The CDR3 bases are TGCGCCAGCAGCCTCATCCTAGGACAGCCCCAGCATTTT. The V call is TRBV4-3, the J call TRBJ1-5, with D uncertain. The CDR3 extends over 13 amino acids. The V end lost 4 bases, the J end lost 7 bases, and 11 bases lay between the germline ends. CDR1 and CDR2 from the germline V gene are LGHNA and YSLEER.

The chain has TRBV6-5 and TRBJ2-5; 10 bases line up with TRBD1. J was trimmed by 3 bases and V by 9 bases; bases with no gene match: 7. CDR3 length: 14 amino acids. Germline-derived CDR1 and CDR2 are MNHEY and SVGAGI. The chain's CDR3 is CASTPGQGKETQYF. DNA of the CDR3: TGTGCCAGTACACCGGGACAGGGGAAAGAGACCCAGTACTTC.

The chain carries TRBV4-3 and TRBJ2-3; 7 bases line up with TRBD1. From germline, CDR1 is LGHNA and CDR2 YSLEER. CDR3 size: 16 residues. The V and J ends lost 4 bases and 3 bases, in that order; junction bases with no gene match: 10. In nucleotides, the CDR3 is TGCGCCAGCAGCCGACGGACAGGAGTCGCTACAGATACGCAGTATTTT. It codes for CASSRRTGVATDTQYF.

This clone turned up a few times. The rearrangement uses TRBV4-1 and TRBJ2-6, with 8 bases that match TRBD2. CDR3 length: 16 amino acids. J gave up 0 bases and V 6 bases, and 4 bases lay outside the gene matches. CDR1 and CDR2 (germline): MGHRA, YSYEKL. This CDR3 reads CASRGLAGSGANVLTF. The CDR3 DNA sequence: TGCGCCAGCAGAGGGCTAGCGGGCTCTGGGGCCAACGTCCTGACTTTC.

This chain links TRBV2 with TRBJ1-2; TRBD1 matches at 9 bases. Trimming removed 9 bases from V and 8 bases from J; junction bases left unmatched: 10. The CDR3 extends over 13 amino acids. Per the germline V gene, CDR1 is SNHLY and CDR2 is FYNNEI. In DNA, the CDR3 is TGTGCCAGTGCCATACAGGGGGCATGGGGCTACACCTTC. The encoded protein is CASAIQGAWGYTF.

The genes are TRBV29-1 and TRBJ2-5; a weak D match, TRBD2 (7 bases). Trimming left V 5 bases short and J 1 base short, with 14 bases between. CDR3 length: 14 residues. Germline V gene sequence: CDR1 SQVTM, CDR2 ANQGSEA. The CDR3 protein is CSVLGGGIQETQYF. CDR3 DNA: TGCAGCGTTCTGGGCGGGGGCATCCAAGAGACCCAGTACTTC. The full variable domain, rest sourced from reference TRBV29-1 and TRBJ2-5, is SAVISQKPSRDICQRGTSLTIQCQVDSQVTMMFWYRQQPGQSLTLIATANQGSEATYESGFVIDKFPISRPNLTFSTLTVSNMSPEDSSIYLCSVLGGGIQETQYFGPGTRLLVL.

Only a few counts were recorded for this clone. The chain has TRBV2 and TRBJ1-2; D unresolved. The V and J ends lost 3 bases and 5 bases respectively, with 10 bases between them. The CDR3 consists of 13 residues. Germline V CDR1 and CDR2: SNHLY, FYNNEI. The DNA of the CDR3 is TGTGCCAGCAGTGAGGAGACGGCTTATGGCTACACCTTC. Translating it yields CASSEETAYGYTF.

The chain couples TRBV9 to TRBJ1-3; no clear D. Germline V lookup: CDR1 SGDLS, CDR2 YYNGEE. The CDR3 loop spans 16 amino acids. Trimming removed 2 bases from V and 1 base from J, with 13 bases in between. CDR3 sequence (DNA): TGTGCCAGCAGCGTGGCGCAGCCAGGTTCTGGAAACACCATATATTTT. It codes for CASSVAQPGSGNTIYF.

The rearrangement joins TRBV2 to TRBJ2-5; D possibly corresponds to TRBD2 (6 bases). Germline V gene sequence: CDR1 SNHLY, CDR2 FYNNEI. Deletions cut 6 bases from V and 4 bases from J, with 18 bases between. This CDR3 is 15 amino acids long. Here the CDR3 DNA reads TGTGCCAGCAGACCTGGCAGGGTGGGGGGAGAGACCCAGTACTTC. Its translation is CASRPGRVGGETQYF.

Only a few counts were recorded for this clone. The chain couples TRBV4-2 to TRBJ2-7; maybe TRBD1 (6 bases). Germline values: CDR1 LGHNA, CDR2 YNFKEQ. V lost 4 bases, J lost 5 bases, and 18 bases lay in between. This CDR3 has 15 amino acids. The CDR3 nucleotides are TGTGCCAGCAGCCCTATAACCCAGGGGCGAAACGAGCAGTACTTC. This sequence encodes CASSPITQGRNEQYF.